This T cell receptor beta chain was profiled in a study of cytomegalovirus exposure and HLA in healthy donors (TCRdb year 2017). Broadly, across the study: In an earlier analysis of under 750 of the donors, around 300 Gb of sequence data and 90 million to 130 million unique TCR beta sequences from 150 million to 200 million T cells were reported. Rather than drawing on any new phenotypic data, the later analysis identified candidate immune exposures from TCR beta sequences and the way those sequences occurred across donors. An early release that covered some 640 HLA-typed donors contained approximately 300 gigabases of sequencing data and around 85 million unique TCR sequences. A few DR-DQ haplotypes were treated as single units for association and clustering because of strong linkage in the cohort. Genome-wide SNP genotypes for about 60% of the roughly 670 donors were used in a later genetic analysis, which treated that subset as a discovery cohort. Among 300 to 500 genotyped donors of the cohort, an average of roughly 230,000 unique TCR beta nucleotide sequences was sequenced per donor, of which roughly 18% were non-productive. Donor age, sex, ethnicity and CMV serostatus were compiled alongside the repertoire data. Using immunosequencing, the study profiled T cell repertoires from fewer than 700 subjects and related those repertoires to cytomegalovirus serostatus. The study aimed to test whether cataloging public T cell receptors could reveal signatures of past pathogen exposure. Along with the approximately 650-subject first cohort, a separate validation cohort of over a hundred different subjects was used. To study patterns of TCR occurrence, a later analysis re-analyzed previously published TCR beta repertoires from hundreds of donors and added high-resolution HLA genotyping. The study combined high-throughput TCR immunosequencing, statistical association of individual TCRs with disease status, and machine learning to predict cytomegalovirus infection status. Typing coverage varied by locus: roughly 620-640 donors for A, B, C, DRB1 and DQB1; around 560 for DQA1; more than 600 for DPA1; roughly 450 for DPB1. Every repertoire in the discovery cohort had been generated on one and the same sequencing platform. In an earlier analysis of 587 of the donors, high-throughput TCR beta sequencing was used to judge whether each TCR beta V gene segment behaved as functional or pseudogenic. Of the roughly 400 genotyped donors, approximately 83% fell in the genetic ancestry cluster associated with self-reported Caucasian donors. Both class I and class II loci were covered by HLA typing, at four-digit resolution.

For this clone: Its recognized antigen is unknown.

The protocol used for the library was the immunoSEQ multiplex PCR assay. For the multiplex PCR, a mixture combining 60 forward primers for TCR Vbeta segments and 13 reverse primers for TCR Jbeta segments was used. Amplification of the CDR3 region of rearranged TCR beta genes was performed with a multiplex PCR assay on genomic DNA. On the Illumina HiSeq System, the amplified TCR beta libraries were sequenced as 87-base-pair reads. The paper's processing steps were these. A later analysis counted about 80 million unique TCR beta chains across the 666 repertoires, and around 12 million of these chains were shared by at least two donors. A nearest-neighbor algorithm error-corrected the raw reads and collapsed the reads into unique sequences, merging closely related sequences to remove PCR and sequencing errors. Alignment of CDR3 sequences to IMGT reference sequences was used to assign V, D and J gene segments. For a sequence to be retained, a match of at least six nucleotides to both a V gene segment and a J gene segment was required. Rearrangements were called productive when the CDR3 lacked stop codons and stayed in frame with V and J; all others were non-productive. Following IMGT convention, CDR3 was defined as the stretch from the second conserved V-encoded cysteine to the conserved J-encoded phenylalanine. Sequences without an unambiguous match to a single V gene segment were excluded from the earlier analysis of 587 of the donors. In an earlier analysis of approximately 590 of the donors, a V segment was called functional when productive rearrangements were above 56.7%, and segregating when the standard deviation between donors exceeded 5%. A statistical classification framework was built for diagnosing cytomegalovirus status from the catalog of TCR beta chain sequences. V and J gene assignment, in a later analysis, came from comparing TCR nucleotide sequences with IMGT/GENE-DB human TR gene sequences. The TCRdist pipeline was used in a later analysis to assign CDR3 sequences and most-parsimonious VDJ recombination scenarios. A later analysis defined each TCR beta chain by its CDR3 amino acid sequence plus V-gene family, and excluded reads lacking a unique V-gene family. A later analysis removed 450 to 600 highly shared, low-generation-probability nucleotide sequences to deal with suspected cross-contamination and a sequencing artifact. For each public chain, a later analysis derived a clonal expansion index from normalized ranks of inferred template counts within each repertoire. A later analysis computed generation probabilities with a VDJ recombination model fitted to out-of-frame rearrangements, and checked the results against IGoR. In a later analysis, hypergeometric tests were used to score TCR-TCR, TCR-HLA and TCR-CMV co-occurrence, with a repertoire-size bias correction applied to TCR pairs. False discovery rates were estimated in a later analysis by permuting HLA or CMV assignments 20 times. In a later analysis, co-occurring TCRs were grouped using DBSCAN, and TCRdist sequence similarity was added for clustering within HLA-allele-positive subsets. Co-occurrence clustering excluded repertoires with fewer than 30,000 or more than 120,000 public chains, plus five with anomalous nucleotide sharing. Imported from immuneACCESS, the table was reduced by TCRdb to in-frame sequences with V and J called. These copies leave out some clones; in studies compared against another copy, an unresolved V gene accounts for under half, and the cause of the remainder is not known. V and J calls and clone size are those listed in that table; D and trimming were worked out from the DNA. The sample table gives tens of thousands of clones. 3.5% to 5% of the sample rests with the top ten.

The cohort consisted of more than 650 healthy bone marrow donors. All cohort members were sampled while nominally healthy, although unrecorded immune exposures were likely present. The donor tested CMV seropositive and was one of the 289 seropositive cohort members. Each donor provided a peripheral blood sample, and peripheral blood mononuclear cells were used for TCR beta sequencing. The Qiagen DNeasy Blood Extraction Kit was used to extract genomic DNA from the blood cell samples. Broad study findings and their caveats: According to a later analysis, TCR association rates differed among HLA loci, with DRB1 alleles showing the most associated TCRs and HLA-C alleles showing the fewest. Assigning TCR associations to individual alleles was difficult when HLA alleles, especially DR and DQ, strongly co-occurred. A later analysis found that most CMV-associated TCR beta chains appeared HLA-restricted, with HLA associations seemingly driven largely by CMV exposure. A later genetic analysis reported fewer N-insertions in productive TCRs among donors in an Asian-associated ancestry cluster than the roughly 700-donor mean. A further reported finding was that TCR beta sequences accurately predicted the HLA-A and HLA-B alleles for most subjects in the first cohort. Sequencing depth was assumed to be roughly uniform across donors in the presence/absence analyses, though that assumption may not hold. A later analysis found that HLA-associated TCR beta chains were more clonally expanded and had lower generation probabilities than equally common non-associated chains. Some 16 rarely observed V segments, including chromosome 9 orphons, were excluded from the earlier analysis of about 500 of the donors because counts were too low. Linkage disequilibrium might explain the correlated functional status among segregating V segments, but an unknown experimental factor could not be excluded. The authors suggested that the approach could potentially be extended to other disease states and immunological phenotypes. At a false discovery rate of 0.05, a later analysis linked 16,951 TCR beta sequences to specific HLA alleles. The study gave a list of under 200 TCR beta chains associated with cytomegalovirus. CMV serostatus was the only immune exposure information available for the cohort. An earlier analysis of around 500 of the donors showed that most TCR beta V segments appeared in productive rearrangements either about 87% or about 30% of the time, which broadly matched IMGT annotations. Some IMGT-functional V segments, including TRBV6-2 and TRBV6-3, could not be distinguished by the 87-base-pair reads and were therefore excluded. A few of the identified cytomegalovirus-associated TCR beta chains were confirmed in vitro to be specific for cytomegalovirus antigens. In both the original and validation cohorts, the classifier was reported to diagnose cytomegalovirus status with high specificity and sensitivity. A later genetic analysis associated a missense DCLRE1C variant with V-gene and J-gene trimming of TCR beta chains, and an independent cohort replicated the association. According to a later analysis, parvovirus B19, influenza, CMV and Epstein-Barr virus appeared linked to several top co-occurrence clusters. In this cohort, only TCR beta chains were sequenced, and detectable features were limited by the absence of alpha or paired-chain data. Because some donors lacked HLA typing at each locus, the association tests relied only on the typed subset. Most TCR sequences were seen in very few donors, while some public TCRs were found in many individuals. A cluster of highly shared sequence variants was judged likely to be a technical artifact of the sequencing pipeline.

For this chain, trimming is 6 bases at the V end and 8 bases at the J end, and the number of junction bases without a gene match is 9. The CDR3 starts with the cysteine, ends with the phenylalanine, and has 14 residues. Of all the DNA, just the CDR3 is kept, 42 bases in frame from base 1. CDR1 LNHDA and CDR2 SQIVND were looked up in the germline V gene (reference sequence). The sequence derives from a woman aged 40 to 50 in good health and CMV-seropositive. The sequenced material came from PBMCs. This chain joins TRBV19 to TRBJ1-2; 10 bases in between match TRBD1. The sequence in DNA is TGTGCCAGTAGACTTGACAGGGGGCGAGGAGGCTACACCTTC. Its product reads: CASRLDRGRGGYTF.